This T cell receptor (beta chain) was found in a study of blood T cell repertoires in COVID-19. Study background: PBMCs, B-cell-depleted T cells, or T cells were the source of the cDNA or gDNA that made up the material.

This CDR3 comprises 17 residues. In the source study's methods: The authors estimated nucleated cell counts from reference gene primer amplification. The assay was immunoSEQ multiplex PCR, and TCRdb's table has in-frame clones only and misses some. The V and J calls and clone size were taken over from that table, and D and trimming were inferred from the DNA. The table records roughly 220,000 clones, 84% of them present only once. The clonotype comes from a woman aged 40-49 years who had recovered from COVID-19. V and J are TRBV21-1 and TRBJ2-5; no check of the table's D call, TRBD2, against the DNA was made. TRBV21-1 is a pseudogene locus. The specimen was peripheral blood. The CDR3 DNA sequence: TGTGCCAGCAGCAACGCGGCACTAGCGGTGGGGCAAGAGACCCAGTACTTC. Its translation: CASSNAALAVGQETQYF.